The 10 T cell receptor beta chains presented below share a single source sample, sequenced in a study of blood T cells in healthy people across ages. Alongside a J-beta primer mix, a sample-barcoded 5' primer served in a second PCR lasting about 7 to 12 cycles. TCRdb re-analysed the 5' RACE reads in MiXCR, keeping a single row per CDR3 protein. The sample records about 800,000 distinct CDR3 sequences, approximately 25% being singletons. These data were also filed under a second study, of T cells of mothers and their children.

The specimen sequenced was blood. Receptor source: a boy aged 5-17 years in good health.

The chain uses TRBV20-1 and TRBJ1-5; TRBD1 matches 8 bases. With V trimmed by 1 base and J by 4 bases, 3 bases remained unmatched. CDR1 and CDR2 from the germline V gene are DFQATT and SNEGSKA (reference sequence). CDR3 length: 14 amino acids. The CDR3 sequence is CSARADRGNQPQHF. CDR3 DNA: TGCAGTGCTAGAGCCGACAGGGGAAATCAGCCCCAGCATTTT.

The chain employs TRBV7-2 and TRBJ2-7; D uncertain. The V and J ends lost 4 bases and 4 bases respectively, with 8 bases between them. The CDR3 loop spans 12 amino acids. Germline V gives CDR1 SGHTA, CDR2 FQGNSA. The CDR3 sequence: CASSSNGYEQYF. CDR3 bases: TGTGCCAGCAGCTCAAATGGGTACGAGCAGTACTTC.

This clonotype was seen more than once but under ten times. The CDR3 DNA follows: TGTGCCAGCAGCCCCTATGGCCGGGACGAGCAGTACTTC. It encodes CASSPYGRDEQYF. The chain joins TRBV11-2 to TRBJ2-7, with D unresolved. Per the germline V gene, CDR1 is SGHAT and CDR2 is FQNNGV. This CDR3 has 13 residues. V lost 5 bases to trimming and J lost 5 bases, with 13 bases between them. The variable domain in full, with the rest retrieved from reference TRBV11-2 and TRBJ2-7, is EAGVAQSPRYKIIEKRQSVAFWCNPISGHATLYWYQQILGQGPKLLIQFQNNGVVDDSQLPKDRFSAERLKGVDSTLKIQPAKLEDSAVYLCASSPYGRDEQYFGPGTRLTVT.

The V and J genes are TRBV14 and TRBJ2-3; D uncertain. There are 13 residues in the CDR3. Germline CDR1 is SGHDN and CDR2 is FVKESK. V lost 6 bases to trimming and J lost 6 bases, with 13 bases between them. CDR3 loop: CASRHRPQDTQYF. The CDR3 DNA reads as TGTGCCAGCAGACATCGGCCCCAGGATACGCAGTATTTT.

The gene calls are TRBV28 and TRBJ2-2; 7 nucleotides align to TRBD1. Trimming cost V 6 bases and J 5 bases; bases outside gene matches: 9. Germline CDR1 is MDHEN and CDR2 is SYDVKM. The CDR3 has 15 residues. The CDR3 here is CASSPGQSGTGELFF. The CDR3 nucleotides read TGTGCCAGCAGCCCGGGACAGTCGGGGACCGGGGAGCTGTTTTTT.

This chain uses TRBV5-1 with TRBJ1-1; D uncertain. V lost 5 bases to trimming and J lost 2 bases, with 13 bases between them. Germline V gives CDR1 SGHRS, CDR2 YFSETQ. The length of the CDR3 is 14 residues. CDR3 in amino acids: CASRRARDNTEAFF. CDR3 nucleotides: TGCGCCAGCAGGAGGGCGCGGGATAACACTGAAGCTTTCTTT.

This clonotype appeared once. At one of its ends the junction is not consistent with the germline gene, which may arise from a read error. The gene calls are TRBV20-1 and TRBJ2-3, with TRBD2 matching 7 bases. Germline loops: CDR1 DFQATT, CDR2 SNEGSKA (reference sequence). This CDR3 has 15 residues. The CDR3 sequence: CSARDAGEGTDTQYF. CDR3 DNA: TGCAGTGCTAGAGATGCGGGGGAGGGCACAGACACGCAGTATTTT.

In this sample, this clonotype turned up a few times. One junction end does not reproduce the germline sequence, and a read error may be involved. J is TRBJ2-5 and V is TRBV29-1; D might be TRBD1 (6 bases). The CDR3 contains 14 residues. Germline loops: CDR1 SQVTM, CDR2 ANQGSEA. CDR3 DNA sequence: TGCAGCGTAGAAGGACAGAGGTACCAAGAGACCCAGTACTTC. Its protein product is CSVEGQRYQETQYF.

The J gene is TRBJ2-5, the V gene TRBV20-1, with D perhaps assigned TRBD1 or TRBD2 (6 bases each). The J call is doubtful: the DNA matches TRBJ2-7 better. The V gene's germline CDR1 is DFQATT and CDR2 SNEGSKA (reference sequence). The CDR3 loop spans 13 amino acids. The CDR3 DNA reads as TGCAGTGCCCCCGGGCGGGACACCTACGAGCAGTACTTC. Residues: CSAPGRDTYEQYF.

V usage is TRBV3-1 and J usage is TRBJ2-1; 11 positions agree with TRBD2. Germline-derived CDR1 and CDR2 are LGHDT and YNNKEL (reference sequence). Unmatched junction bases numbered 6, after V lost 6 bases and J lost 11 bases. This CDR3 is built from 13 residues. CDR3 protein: CASREGLAVQQFF. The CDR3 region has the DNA TGTGCCAGCAGGGAGGGACTAGCGGTCCAGCAGTTCTTC.